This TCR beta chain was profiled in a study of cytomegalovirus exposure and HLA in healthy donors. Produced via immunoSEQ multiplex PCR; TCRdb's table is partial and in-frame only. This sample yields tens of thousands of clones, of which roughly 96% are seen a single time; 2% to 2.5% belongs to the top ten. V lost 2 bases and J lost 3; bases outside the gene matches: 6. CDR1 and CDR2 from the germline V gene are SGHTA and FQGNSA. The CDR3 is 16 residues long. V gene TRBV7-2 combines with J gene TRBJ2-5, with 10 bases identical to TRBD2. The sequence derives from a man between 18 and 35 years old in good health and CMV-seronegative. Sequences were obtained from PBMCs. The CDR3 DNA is TGTGCCAGCAGCTTAATTAGCGGGAGGTGGAAAGAGACCCAGTACTTC. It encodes CASSLISGRWKETQYF. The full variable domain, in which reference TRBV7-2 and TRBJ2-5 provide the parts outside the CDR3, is GAGVSQSPSNKVTEKGKDVELRCDPISGHTALYWYRQSLGQGLEFLIYFQGNSAPDKSGLPSDRFSAERTGGSVSTLTIQRTQQEDSAVYLCASSLISGRWKETQYFGPGTRLLVL.